This T cell receptor beta chain originates from a study of identical twins. MiXCR, applied by TCRdb to the 5' RACE reads, yields one record per CDR3 protein. The table includes 690,000 or so distinct CDR3 sequences, 8.5% to 9% detected once. Healthy Caucasians alone served as donors. This same sample was also taken into another study, of yellow fever vaccine responses in identical twins.

The sequenced sample consisted of PBMCs. This TCR derives from a woman between 18 and 29 years old in good health.

The CDR3 is CASSQHKGLATDTQYF. The DNA for the CDR3 is TGCGCCAGCAGCCAGCATAAGGGACTAGCGACAGATACGCAGTATTTT. This chain connects TRBV4-3 to TRBJ2-3, with 10 bases that match TRBD2. The CDR3 is 16 amino acids. The V gene end was trimmed by 3 bases and the J gene end by 3 bases; junction bases not matched to a gene: 6. Germline CDR1 and CDR2: LGHNA and YSLEER.